This T cell receptor beta chain originates from a study of blood T cell repertoires in COVID-19. Study overall: The origin of the acute and convalescent COVID-19 samples was the United States, Italy and Spain.

CDR1 is MGHRA, CDR2 YSYEKL, per germline. J gave up 0 bases and V 0 bases, and 15 bases lay outside the gene matches. This CDR3 has 21 amino acids. In the source study's methods: Cell counts per sample came from amplifying reference gene primers. Clones were read by immunoSEQ multiplex PCR, and TCRdb kept only the in-frame ones, dropping some. The V and J calls and clone size were taken over from that table, and D and trimming were inferred from the DNA. The sample consists of 150,000 to 200,000 clones, 80% to 90% of them appearing once. Specimen: peripheral blood. V and J are TRBV4-1 and TRBJ2-2; 8 bases fit TRBD2. The sequence derives from a woman older than 75 with acute or convalescent COVID-19. The CDR3 loop reads CASSQDPQLAETLTNTGELFF. As DNA, the CDR3 is TGCGCCAGCAGCCAAGATCCCCAACTAGCGGAAACGTTAACGAACACCGGGGAGCTGTTTTTT.